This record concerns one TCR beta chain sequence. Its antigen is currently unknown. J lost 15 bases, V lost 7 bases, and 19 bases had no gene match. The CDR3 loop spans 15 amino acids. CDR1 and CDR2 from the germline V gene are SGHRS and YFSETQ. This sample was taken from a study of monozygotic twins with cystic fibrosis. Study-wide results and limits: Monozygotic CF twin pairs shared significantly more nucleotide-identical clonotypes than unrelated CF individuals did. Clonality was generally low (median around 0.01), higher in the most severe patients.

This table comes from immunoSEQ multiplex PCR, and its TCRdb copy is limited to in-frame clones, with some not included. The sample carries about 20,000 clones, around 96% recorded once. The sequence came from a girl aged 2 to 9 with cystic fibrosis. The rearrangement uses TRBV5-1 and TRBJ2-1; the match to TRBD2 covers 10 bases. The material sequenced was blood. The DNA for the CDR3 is TGCGCCAGCCCGTCCGGGCTAGCGGGGGATTTTTTAAGGTTCTTC. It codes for CASPSGLAGDFLRFF.